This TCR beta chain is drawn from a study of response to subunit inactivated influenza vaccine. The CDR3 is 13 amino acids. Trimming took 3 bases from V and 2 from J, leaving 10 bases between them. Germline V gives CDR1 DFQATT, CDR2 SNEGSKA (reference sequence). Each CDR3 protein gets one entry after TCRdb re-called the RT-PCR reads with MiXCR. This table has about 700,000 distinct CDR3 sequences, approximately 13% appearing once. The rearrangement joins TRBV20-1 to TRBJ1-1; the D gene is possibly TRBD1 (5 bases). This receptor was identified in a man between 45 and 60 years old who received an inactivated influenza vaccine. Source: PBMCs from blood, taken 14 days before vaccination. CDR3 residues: CSARWGINTEAFF. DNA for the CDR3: TGCAGTGCTAGGTGGGGGATTAACACTGAAGCTTTCTTT.